The 11 T cell receptor beta chains listed next were all sequenced from one sample in a study of cytomegalovirus exposure and HLA in healthy donors. Sequencing was performed with immunoSEQ multiplex PCR; in TCRdb, only in-frame clones are kept and a portion is missing. Counted here are 55,000 to 65,000 clones, 90% occurring once; the ten biggest clones make up 0.8% to 1.2%. Sequencing was performed on PBMCs. The receptor set was obtained from a man aged 18 to 30 in good health and CMV-seronegative.

The rearrangement uses TRBV10-3 and TRBJ2-5, with a tentative D call TRBD2 (6 bases). Germline V CDR1 and CDR2: ENHRY, SYGVKD. CDR3 length: 18 amino acids. V lost 3 bases and J lost 5, with 25 bases in between. The CDR3 bases are TGTGCCATCAGTGACCCCTGGGGGGAAACTATATCCGGGGAGACCCAGTACTTC. Translating it yields CAISDPWGETISGETQYF.

The chain recombines TRBV6-5 with TRBJ2-2; the match to TRBD2 covers 7 bases. Losses at the gene ends were 5 bases for V and 11 bases for J; bases not matched to a gene: 2. Germline CDR1 MNHEY, CDR2 SVGAGI. CDR3 length equals 11 residues. CDR3 sequence reads: CASSAGVELFF. As DNA, the CDR3 is TGTGCCAGCAGTGCGGGAGTCGAGCTGTTTTTT.

The CDR3 nucleotides read TGTGCCAGCAGTTCCCCCCCTAGCGGGAGAGGTGATGAGCAGTTCTTC. This encodes CASSSPPSGRGDEQFF. J is TRBJ2-1 and V is TRBV28; the match to TRBD2 covers 10 bases. The CDR3 runs 16 residues. V lost 4 bases, J lost 8 bases, and 11 bases stayed unmatched. CDR1 MDHEN and CDR2 SYDVKM come from the germline V gene.

A single count supports this clone. The V and J genes are TRBV9 and TRBJ2-1, with D possibly being TRBD2 (5 bases). Per the germline V gene, CDR1 is SGDLS and CDR2 is YYNGEE. CDR3 size: 15 residues. Between the trimmed V and J ends, which lost 0 bases and 2 bases, there was a span of 9 bases. For the CDR3, the DNA is TGTGCCAGCAGCGTAGGGTGGGGAGCCTACAATGAGCAGTTCTTC. It translates to CASSVGWGAYNEQFF.

The CDR3 reads CASSPRLAGGETQYF. The CDR3 DNA follows: TGTGCCAGCAGCCCCCGACTAGCGGGAGGAGAGACCCAGTACTTC. The genes are TRBV5-6 and TRBJ2-5; 13 nucleotides agree with TRBD2. V was clipped by 4 bases and J by 4 bases; unmatched bases: 4. The germline V gene encodes CDR1 SGHDT and CDR2 YYEEEE. The CDR3 consists of 15 residues.

In DNA form, the CDR3 reads TGTGCCAGCAGTACGGGCAATCAGCCCCAGCATTTT. As protein: CASSTGNQPQHF. V and J are TRBV2 and TRBJ1-5, with no clear D. Germline V gene sequence: CDR1 SNHLY, CDR2 FYNNEI. The CDR3 has 12 amino acids. V was cut by 5 bases and J by 2 bases, with 4 bases left in between.

The genes are TRBV27 and TRBJ2-7, with a weak D call TRBD2 (6 bases). Germline V gene lookup returns CDR1 MNHEY and CDR2 SMNVEV (reference sequence). This CDR3 contains 15 residues. Trimming took 3 bases from V and 3 from J, leaving 15 bases between them. This CDR3 is CASSFLNRRGYEQYF. CDR3 nucleotides: TGTGCCAGCAGTTTTCTCAACAGGAGGGGCTACGAGCAGTACTTC.

The chain has TRBV11-2 and TRBJ1-2, with D maybe TRBD1 (5 bases). The CDR3 sequence is 14 residues long. Per germline, CDR1 SGHAT and CDR2 FQNNGV. The V gene lost 5 bases and the J gene lost 1 base, with 11 bases spanning the gap. The CDR3 loop reads CASSTSTVNYGYTF. CDR3 in DNA: TGTGCCAGCAGCACGTCGACAGTTAACTATGGCTACACCTTC.

The V and J genes are TRBV6-6 and TRBJ2-2, with TRBD2 identical over 8 bases. V lost 2 bases, J lost 4 bases, and 6 bases stayed unmatched. The CDR3 extends over 16 amino acids. CDR1 and CDR2 (germline): MNHNY, SVGAGI (reference sequence). CDR3 sequence reads: CASSYIGLAGTGELFF. CDR3 DNA sequence: TGTGCCAGCAGTTACATCGGGCTAGCGGGCACCGGGGAGCTGTTTTTT.

The CDR3 DNA reads as TGTGCCAGCAGTTCAAACAGGGGGTTGCGGACTGAAGCTTTCTTT. Translated: CASSSNRGLRTEAFF. The chain couples TRBV6-5 to TRBJ1-1; 8 bases align to TRBD1. Germline values: CDR1 MNHEY, CDR2 SVGAGI. This CDR3 region has 15 residues. The trim removed 4 bases at V and 5 bases at J, leaving 9 bases unmatched.

The V and J genes are TRBV21-1 and TRBJ2-7; the D call TRBD2 from the table was never checked on the DNA. TRBV21-1 is a known pseudogene. CDR3 size: 16 residues. DNA of the CDR3: TGTGCCAGCAGCACAATTAGCGGGAGTTTATCCTACGAGCAGTACTTC. Translation: CASSTISGSLSYEQYF.